In this sample, the clone carrying this T cell receptor (beta chain) turned up many times. Germline CDR1 is SNHLY and CDR2 is FYNNEI. The CDR3 spans 13 residues. The V end was cut by 4 bases, the J end by 0 bases, with 6 bases between. The entry originates in a study of T cells in Graves' hyperthyroidism and ophthalmopathy. The TCR beta CDR3 regions underwent amplification using RNA transcripts as the source. TCR CDR3 underwent first-round RT-PCR with the HTBI primer set. One entry per CDR3 protein, called by TCRdb with MiXCR from the multiplex PCR reads. The table includes about 530,000 distinct CDR3 sequences, under 20% detected once. Uncontrolled infection, other autoimmune disease, pregnancy or lactation disqualified patients from enrolment.

The chain couples TRBV2 to TRBJ1-1; D gene uncertain. The receptor was derived from a woman under 30 with Graves' ophthalmopathy. Specimen: blood. The CDR3 region has the DNA TGTGCCAGCAGTGCTGATTTGAACACTGAAGCTTTCTTT. Its translation: CASSADLNTEAFF.